A single sample is the source of the 11 T cell receptor beta chains below, sequenced in a study of T cells in Graves' hyperthyroidism and ophthalmopathy. From RNA transcripts, TCR beta CDR3 regions were amplified. The TCR CDR3 was amplified in a first-round RT-PCR using the HTBI primer set. Each CDR3 protein gets one entry after TCRdb re-called the multiplex PCR reads with MiXCR. The sample lists about half a million distinct CDR3 sequences; about a fifth were seen once. Sequencing input: blood. The origin of the receptors is a man aged 18 to 29 with Graves' hyperthyroidism.

This sequence joins TRBV28 and TRBJ2-7; D call uncertain. Germline V gene data show CDR1 as MDHEN and CDR2 as SYDVKM. V gave up 2 bases and J gave up 7 bases, with 9 bases separating them. The CDR3 covers 12 residues. Written as DNA, the CDR3 is TGTGCCAGCAGTTTACTTGATTGGGAGCAGTACTTC. Protein sequence: CASSLLDWEQYF.

The J gene is TRBJ1-2, the V gene TRBV12-3 or TRBV12-4; 9 positions match TRBD1. After removal of 3 bases from V and 7 bases from J, the junction contained 6 bases not matched to a gene. The CDR3 has 14 amino acids. The CDR3 here is CASSFSGTGSGYTF. CDR3 in DNA: TGTGCCAGCAGTTTCAGCGGGACAGGGAGTGGCTACACCTTC.

This clonotype was recorded many times. This rearrangement joins TRBV3-1 to TRBJ1-2; maybe TRBD1 (5 bases). V lost 3 bases to trimming and J lost 4 bases, with 6 bases between them. Germline values: CDR1 LGHDT, CDR2 YNNKEL (reference sequence). The CDR3 sequence is 12 residues long. DNA for the CDR3: TGTGCCAGCAGCCAGGGGGTCTATGGCTACACCTTC. Translated, it gives CASSQGVYGYTF.

This clonotype was detected ten times or more. The rearrangement uses TRBV20-1 and TRBJ2-7; D is unresolved. Germline CDR1 reads DFQATT; CDR2 reads SNEGSKA (reference sequence). Trimming removed 1 base from V and 6 bases from J, with 7 bases in between. This CDR3 is 11 amino acids long. The CDR3: CSARGMGEQYF. In nucleotides, the CDR3 is TGCAGTGCTAGAGGTATGGGCGAGCAGTACTTC.

In the case of this clonotype: The junction departs from the called germline gene at one end, perhaps through a read error. The CDR3 is CASSLDLGPEAFF. The CDR3 DNA is TGTGCCAGCAGCTTAGATCTTGGTCCTGAAGCTTTCTTT. This sequence joins TRBV12-3 or TRBV12-4 and TRBJ1-1; D remains unclear. The CDR3 consists of 13 residues.

The table lists this clonotype with a few counts. The chain employs TRBV20-1 and TRBJ1-2, with no clear D. V lost 5 bases, J lost 4 bases, and 23 bases lay in between. The CDR3 covers 16 residues. CDR1 and CDR2 (germline): DFQATT, SNEGSKA (reference sequence). The CDR3 sequence is CSALPSPGKASYGYTF. The CDR3 nucleotides read TGCAGTGCTTTACCCAGCCCCGGGAAGGCATCCTATGGCTACACCTTC.

The V gene is TRBV9, the J gene TRBJ2-2; weak D call: TRBD1 (5 bases). Germline loops: CDR1 SGDLS, CDR2 YYNGEE. Trimming shortened V by 4 bases and J by 0 bases, and 7 bases separated the two germline ends. CDR3 size: 14 residues. CDR3 sequence: CASSMTANTGELFF. Written as DNA, the CDR3 is TGTGCCAGCAGCATGACAGCGAACACCGGGGAGCTGTTTTTT.

The CDR3 DNA follows: TGCGCCAGCAGCCACTTGGGGACAGGCTACGAGCAGTACTTC. Translating it yields CASSHLGTGYEQYF. The rearrangement joins TRBV4-1 to TRBJ2-7; 8 nucleotides align to TRBD1. Trimming at V came to 3 bases and at J to 3 bases, leaving 4 bases not matched to a gene. From germline, CDR1 is MGHRA and CDR2 YSYEKL. This CDR3 region has 14 residues.

V gene TRBV12-3 or TRBV12-4 combines with J gene TRBJ2-5; TRBD1 aligns across 10 bases. CDR3 length: 14 amino acids. Losses at the gene ends were 4 bases for V and 9 bases for J; bases not matched to a gene: 8. This CDR3 reads CASSSSGTGEAQYF. The CDR3 DNA follows: TGTGCCAGCAGTTCTTCCGGGACAGGGGAGGCCCAGTACTTC.

As for this clonotype: Because it lacks the conserved phenylalanine or tryptophan at the end, this CDR3 is likely a read error. The chain joins TRBV13 to TRBJ2-7; D uncertain. This CDR3 comprises 13 residues. Germline V gene data show CDR1 as PRHDT and CDR2 as FYEKMQ (reference sequence). Trimming shortened V by 5 bases and J by 4 bases, and 12 bases separated the two germline ends. The DNA for the CDR3 is TGTGCCAGCAGCCTCAGGATTCCATACGAGCAGTACTTA. Its protein product is CASSLRIPYEQYL.

This clonotype was recorded at least ten times. The chain recombines TRBV30 with TRBJ1-1, with 7 bases aligning to TRBD1. CDR3 size: 14 residues. CDR1 and CDR2 from the germline V gene are GTSNPN and SVGIG (reference sequence). V shed 4 bases, J shed 0 bases, and the junction held 5 bases outside the gene matches. The CDR3 nucleotides are TGTGCCTGGAAGGGACAGCTCATGAACACTGAAGCTTTCTTT. Amino acid sequence: CAWKGQLMNTEAFF.